These 25 T cell receptor beta chains were sequenced from one sample in a study of cytomegalovirus exposure and HLA in healthy donors. It was with 60 Vbeta and 13 Jbeta primers that the PCR ran. The data were produced by immunoSEQ multiplex PCR, yet TCRdb's version contains in-frame clones alone and is incomplete. The sample lists 170,000 or so clones, under 85% seen once, with around 1.6% in the top ten. Sequenced material: PBMCs. The origin of the receptors is a woman aged 30 to 39 in good health and CMV-seronegative.

V and J are TRBV7-3 and TRBJ1-2, with D uncertain. This CDR3 contains 12 residues. Trimming stripped 3 bases from V and 2 bases from J, with 4 bases between. Germline-derived CDR1 and CDR2 are SGHTA and FQGTGA. The CDR3 loop reads CASSFGNYGYTF. The CDR3 DNA reads as TGTGCCAGCAGCTTCGGGAACTATGGCTACACCTTC.

The V gene is TRBV19, the J gene TRBJ1-6; perhaps TRBD1 as D (5 bases). The CDR3 is 14 amino acids. Trimming removed 8 bases at V and 2 bases at J, with 10 bases between. The germline V gene encodes CDR1 LNHDA and CDR2 SQIVND (reference sequence). The CDR3 loop is CASWTGAYNSPLHF. CDR3 sequence (DNA): TGTGCCAGTTGGACGGGGGCCTATAATTCACCCCTCCACTTT.

V is TRBV4-2 and J is TRBJ1-6; unclear D gene. CDR3 length equals 17 residues. V was clipped by 3 bases and J by 0 bases, with 12 bases between them. The germline V gene has CDR1 LGHNA and CDR2 YNFKEQ. The CDR3: CASSQESWSSYNSPLHF. CDR3 nucleotide sequence: TGTGCCAGCAGCCAGGAAAGTTGGAGCTCCTATAATTCACCCCTCCACTTT.

The V call is TRBV7-2, the J call TRBJ1-4; possible D gene TRBD1, 6 bases. The CDR3 has 15 amino acids. Trimming left V 4 bases short and J 0 bases short, with 9 bases between. The germline V gene has CDR1 SGHTA and CDR2 FQGNSA. CDR3 sequence reads: CASSYWTATNEKLFF. CDR3 sequence (DNA): TGTGCCAGCAGCTACTGGACAGCAACTAATGAAAAACTGTTTTTT.

The chain uses TRBV10-1 and TRBJ2-1, with a weak D call TRBD2 (6 bases). Trimming pared 3 bases from V and 9 bases from J, leaving 6 bases between. The CDR3 has 11 residues. Germline CDR1 WNHNN, CDR2 SYGVQD (reference sequence). The CDR3 region has the DNA TGCGCCAGCAGTGACGGGGGTGAGCAGTTCTTC. Translated: CASSDGGEQFF.

V usage is TRBV7-3 and J usage is TRBJ2-2, with TRBD1 matching 11 bases. Trimming took 1 base from V and 7 from J; bases not matched to a gene: 5. The CDR3 has 16 residues. Germline V CDR1 and CDR2: SGHTA, FQGTGA. CDR3 sequence reads: CASSLIGQGAGGELFF. The CDR3 nucleotides are TGTGCCAGCAGCTTAATCGGACAGGGGGCCGGCGGGGAGCTGTTTTTT. The complete variable domain, with remaining parts taken from reference TRBV7-3 and TRBJ2-2, reads GAGVSQTPSNKVTEKGKYVELRCDPISGHTALYWYRQSLGQGPEFLIYFQGTGAADDSGLPNDRFFAVRPEGSVSTLKIQRTERGDSAVYLCASSLIGQGAGGELFFGEGSRLTVL.

Turning to this clone: Other DNA sequences within the sample encode an identical CDR3. The V gene is TRBV7-9, the J gene TRBJ2-7; the match to TRBD2 covers 10 bases. CDR1 SEHNR and CDR2 FQNEAQ come from the germline V gene (reference sequence). Unmatched junction bases numbered 4, after V lost 6 bases and J lost 2 bases. The CDR3 covers 14 residues. CDR3 coding DNA: TGTGCCAGCAGTCTAGCGGGGGATCCCTACGAGCAGTACTTC. Protein: CASSLAGDPYEQYF.

As DNA, the CDR3 is TGTGCCAGCAGCCACGGCGGGGGGGCTTGGGCCGGGGAAGAGACCCAGTACTTC. It yields the protein CASSHGGGAWAGEETQYF. This rearrangement joins TRBV4-2 to TRBJ2-5, with 9 bases identical to TRBD2. J lost 3 bases, V lost 3 bases, and 14 bases had no gene match. The CDR3 runs 18 residues. The germline CDR1 and CDR2 sequences are LGHNA and YNFKEQ.

This chain connects TRBV6-5 to TRBJ2-5, with D maybe TRBD1 (5 bases). The CDR3 runs 13 residues. Trimming removed 11 bases from V and 0 bases from J, with 13 bases in between. Germline CDR1 and CDR2: MNHEY and SVGAGI. In DNA form, the CDR3 reads TGTGCCTCAAAGGGGCAGCACCAAGAGACCCAGTACTTC. It codes for CASKGQHQETQYF.

The rearrangement uses TRBV7-2 and TRBJ2-7; weak D call: TRBD2 (6 bases). CDR1 is SGHTA and CDR2 is FQGNSA in the germline V gene. V lost 0 bases and J lost 7, with 16 bases in between. The CDR3 loop spans 15 amino acids. This chain's CDR3 is CASSLAPTRRGEQYF. The CDR3 DNA follows: TGTGCCAGCAGCTTAGCCCCCACCCGGAGGGGAGAGCAGTACTTC.

The V call is TRBV7-9, the J call TRBJ2-2, with 9 bases that match TRBD1. V lost 5 bases and J lost 9; bases outside the gene matches: 7. Germline assignment: CDR1 SEHNR and CDR2 FQNEAQ (reference sequence). The CDR3 consists of 14 residues. The CDR3 bases are TGTGCCAGCAGCCTGGGACAGGGTATCAGGGAGCTGTTTTTT. Translation: CASSLGQGIRELFF.

This sequence joins TRBV9 and TRBJ2-1, with a weak D call TRBD2 (6 bases). The V end was cut by 0 bases, the J end by 4 bases, with 8 bases between. The CDR3 loop spans 14 amino acids. From germline, CDR1 is SGDLS and CDR2 YYNGEE. In nucleotides, the CDR3 is TGTGCCAGCAGCGTAGTCGGGAGTTACAATGAGCAGTTCTTC. Translated: CASSVVGSYNEQFF.

The chain joins TRBV15 to TRBJ2-7, with TRBD1 as a possible D gene (5 bases). This CDR3 contains 16 residues. From germline, CDR1 is LNHNV and CDR2 YYDKDF (reference sequence). V was cut by 9 bases and J by 1 base, with 22 bases left in between. The CDR3 bases are TGTGCCACTTCAGACGACAGAGGTTTCGAATCCTACGAGCAGTACTTC. Amino acid sequence: CATSDDRGFESYEQYF.

The chain joins TRBV7-2 to TRBJ2-5, with 7 bases that match TRBD1. The DNA end favors TRBJ2-7, so the J call may be wrong. The CDR3 spans 14 residues. Germline V gene data show CDR1 as SGHTA and CDR2 as FQGNSA. As DNA, the CDR3 is TGTGCCAGCAGCCCGCGGACAGGAACCTACGAGCAGTACTTC. Encoded protein: CASSPRTGTYEQYF.

This clone occurred once. The chain combines TRBV28 with TRBJ2-1; D remains ambiguous. Trimming took 5 bases from V and 4 from J, leaving 3 bases between them. CDR3 length equals 11 residues. The germline V gene has CDR1 MDHEN and CDR2 SYDVKM. The CDR3 protein is CASSVYNEQFF. Here the CDR3 DNA reads TGTGCCAGCAGTGTATACAATGAGCAGTTCTTC.

This chain uses TRBV29-1 with TRBJ2-7; TRBD1 agrees at 9 bases. The germline V gene encodes CDR1 SQVTM and CDR2 ANQGSEA. The V segment lost 7 bases and the J segment 4 bases; nucleotides outside the gene matches: 8. The length of the CDR3 is 13 residues. The DNA of the CDR3 is TGCAGCGGGCTCGGGACAGGGCCATACGAGCAGTACTTC. Encoded protein: CSGLGTGPYEQYF.

V is TRBV2 and J is TRBJ1-1; TRBD1 matches 7 bases. The CDR3 has 14 residues. The V and J ends lost 7 bases and 5 bases, in that order; junction bases with no gene match: 10. Germline-derived CDR1 and CDR2 are SNHLY and FYNNEI. CDR3: CASTKSTGWTEAFF. CDR3 sequence (DNA): TGTGCCAGCACCAAATCGACAGGGTGGACTGAAGCTTTCTTT. Full variable domain (outside the CDR3, taken from reference TRBV2 and TRBJ1-1): EPEVTQTPSHQVTQMGQEVILRCVPISNHLYFYWYRQILGQKVEFLVSFYNNEISEKSEIFDDQFSVERPDGSNFTLKIRSTKLEDSAMYFCASTKSTGWTEAFFGQGTRLTVV.

This clone appeared a few times. The CDR3 reads CASSRNPIGGETQYF. The CDR3 DNA sequence: TGCGCCAGCAGCCGAAACCCTATCGGGGGAGAGACCCAGTACTTC. The chain couples TRBV4-3 to TRBJ2-5; a possible D gene is TRBD2 (6 bases). CDR3 length equals 15 residues. V was shortened by 4 bases and J by 4 bases, with 16 bases between the two germline ends. Germline-derived CDR1 and CDR2 are LGHNA and YSLEER.

The genes are TRBV5-4 and TRBJ2-5; 10 bases are shared with TRBD2. With 3 bases clipped from V and 5 bases from J, the junction kept 10 bases outside the gene matches. Germline CDR1 reads SGHNT; CDR2 reads YYREEE (reference sequence). The CDR3 totals 16 residues. CDR3 residues: CASSSPPLAGVETQYF. The DNA of the CDR3 is TGTGCCAGCAGCTCCCCCCCTCTAGCGGGAGTGGAGACCCAGTACTTC.

The chain joins TRBV6-5 to TRBJ2-2; tentatively, D is TRBD2 (5 bases). This CDR3 spans 13 amino acids. Germline CDR1 and CDR2: MNHEY and SVGAGI. The V and J ends lost 5 bases and 5 bases respectively, with 9 bases between them. In DNA, the CDR3 is TGTGCCAGCAGTGCACGAGGGACCGGGGAGCTGTTTTTT. Translation: CASSARGTGELFF.

This clone was picked up a small number of times. The V call is TRBV5-6, the J call TRBJ1-6; D is perhaps TRBD1 (5 bases). The CDR3 runs 15 residues. The germline gives CDR1 SGHDT, CDR2 YYEEEE. Trimming pared 3 bases from V and 7 bases from J, leaving 14 bases between. The CDR3 reads CASSWMKGWNSPLHF. In DNA form, the CDR3 reads TGTGCCAGCAGCTGGATGAAGGGGTGGAATTCACCCCTCCACTTT.

The V gene is TRBV28, the J gene TRBJ2-7; D call uncertain. Germline V lookup: CDR1 MDHEN, CDR2 SYDVKM. The V and J ends lost 1 base and 0 bases respectively, with 22 bases between them. This CDR3 comprises 19 residues. The CDR3, as DNA: TGTGCCAGCAGTTTATTTTTTGCACTCCCCCCCCCGAGCTCCTACGAGCAGTACTTC. It yields the protein CASSLFFALPPPSSYEQYF.

The chain links TRBV7-3 to TRBJ2-1; TRBD2 might be the D (6 bases). The length of the CDR3 is 17 residues. Looked up from germline, CDR1 is SGHTA and CDR2 is FQGTGA. The germline V and J ends were trimmed by 5 bases and 0 bases, with 17 bases remaining between them. This CDR3 reads CASSLKPGLSSYNEQFF. The CDR3 bases are TGTGCCAGCAGCCTAAAACCGGGACTGAGCTCCTACAATGAGCAGTTCTTC.

The chain couples TRBV2 to TRBJ2-5; the match to TRBD2 covers 7 bases. V trimming: 3 bases; J trimming: 3 bases; junction bases outside the gene matches: 4. The CDR3 covers 14 residues. Germline lookup yields CDR1 SNHLY and CDR2 FYNNEI. The CDR3 bases are TGTGCCAGCAGTGATGGGCTAGCGGAAGAGACCCAGTACTTC. The encoded protein is CASSDGLAEETQYF.

DNA for the CDR3: TGTGCCATCAGTGATTTATTCATGAGACAGAGCACAGATACGCAGTATTTT. Translation: CAISDLFMRQSTDTQYF. This chain uses TRBV10-3 with TRBJ2-3; D may be TRBD1 (5 bases). The V gene's germline CDR1 is ENHRY and CDR2 SYGVKD. This CDR3 is built from 17 residues. V was shortened by 3 bases and J by 0 bases, with 16 bases between the two germline ends.